The 28 T cell receptor beta chains in this list originate from one sample, sequenced in a study of identical twins. TCRdb re-called the 5' RACE reads through MiXCR, storing one row per CDR3 protein. Of around 570,000 distinct CDR3 sequences listed, 9.6% are singletons. A further study also used this sample, focusing on yellow fever vaccine responses in identical twins.

Sequencing used PBMCs. Every receptor here comes from a woman under 30 in good health.

This clonotype was detected many times. Written as DNA, the CDR3 is TGTGCCAGCAGTGTGGGACTAGCGGGAGCCAAAAACATTCAGTACTTC. Translating it yields CASSVGLAGAKNIQYF. The chain joins TRBV6-1 to TRBJ2-4; 12 bases fit TRBD2. The CDR3 has 16 amino acids. The germline gives CDR1 MNHNS, CDR2 SASEGT. With 4 bases clipped from V and 0 bases from J, the junction kept 1 base outside the gene matches.

V is TRBV27 and J is TRBJ2-5; 11 nucleotides align to TRBD2. Trimming cost V 6 bases and J 2 bases; bases outside gene matches: 8. The V gene's germline CDR1 is MNHEY and CDR2 SMNVEV (reference sequence). This CDR3 is built from 16 residues. The CDR3 nucleotides are TGTGCCAGCAGACCGAGACTAGCGGGGAAGCAAGAGACCCAGTACTTC. Translation: CASRPRLAGKQETQYF.

This clonotype occurred many times. The chain combines TRBV28 with TRBJ2-5; D may be TRBD1 (5 bases). V lost 7 bases and J lost 3, with 12 bases in between. This CDR3 comprises 13 residues. CDR1 and CDR2 from the germline V gene are MDHEN and SYDVKM. CDR3 loop: CASTTPGKETQYF. The CDR3, as DNA: TGTGCCAGCACCACTCCAGGGAAAGAGACCCAGTACTTC.

The chain recombines TRBV6-2 or TRBV6-3 with TRBJ2-4; 10 bases are shared with TRBD2. Germline V CDR1 and CDR2: MNHEY, SVGEGT. With 0 bases clipped from V and 2 bases from J, the junction kept 4 bases outside the gene matches. The CDR3 extends over 17 amino acids. Written as DNA, the CDR3 is TGTGCCAGCAGTTACTCAGTAGCGGGAGGAACCAAAAACATTCAGTACTTC. Translation: CASSYSVAGGTKNIQYF.

Comments on this clonotype: The junction departs from germline at one end; a sequencing error may be responsible. The chain couples TRBV20-1 to TRBJ2-1; perhaps TRBD2 as D (6 bases). Germline V gene lookup returns CDR1 DFQATT and CDR2 SNEGSKA (reference sequence). CDR3 length: 15 residues. In DNA, the CDR3 is TGCAGTGCTGGAGATACCGGGACTGGGGACAATGAGCAGTTCTTC. This translates into CSAGDTGTGDNEQFF.

This chain uses TRBV2 with TRBJ1-5, with 10 bases matching TRBD1. V was pared by 3 bases and J by 2 bases, with 16 bases of the junction left unmatched. The germline CDR1 and CDR2 sequences are SNHLY and FYNNEI. The CDR3 length is 20 residues. The chain's CDR3 is CASSDNRRDRGSLGNQPQHF. The CDR3 DNA follows: TGTGCCAGCAGTGACAATAGAAGGGACAGGGGAAGCTTGGGCAATCAGCCCCAGCATTTT.

The chain joins TRBV3-1 to TRBJ2-7; D ambiguous. This CDR3 contains 15 residues. Germline V gene sequence: CDR1 LGHDT, CDR2 YNNKEL (reference sequence). Trimming took off 4 bases at V and 1 base at J, with 14 bases between the two ends. The DNA of the CDR3 is TGTGCCAGCAGCCTAACCTATGGCGGATCCTACGAGCAGTACTTC. Protein product: CASSLTYGGSYEQYF.

The rearrangement joins TRBV5-1 to TRBJ1-1; the match to TRBD1 covers 7 bases. The CDR3 has 12 residues. CDR1 and CDR2 from the germline V gene are SGHRS and YFSETQ. Losses at the gene ends were 0 bases for V and 10 bases for J; bases not matched to a gene: 3. CDR3 sequence: CASSLDTGVAFF. The CDR3 bases are TGCGCCAGCAGCTTGGATACAGGGGTAGCTTTCTTT.

There are a few counts of this clonotype. The chain is built from TRBV4-2 and TRBJ2-3; D gene uncertain. Germline assignment: CDR1 LGHNA and CDR2 YNFKEQ. Trimming stripped 0 bases from V and 6 bases from J, with 16 bases between. The CDR3 is 16 residues long. DNA of the CDR3: TGTGCCAGCAGCCAAGATTCTCCTTTTTACGGGGATACGCAGTATTTT. Translation: CASSQDSPFYGDTQYF.

This clonotype has a count of ten or more. This chain uses TRBV11-2 with TRBJ2-1; perhaps TRBD2 as D (5 bases). The CDR3 covers 16 residues. In germline, CDR1 is SGHAT, CDR2 FQNNGV. With 4 bases removed from V and 6 bases from J, the gap between germline ends came to 19 bases. The CDR3 DNA follows: TGTGCCAGCAGCTCCTTCACCCCGGGGTCGGGCAATGAGCAGTTCTTC. This encodes CASSSFTPGSGNEQFF.

This clonotype was found many times. The chain joins TRBV29-1 to TRBJ1-1; D ambiguous. The ends were cut back, 7 bases at V and 3 bases at J, with 12 bases in the middle. CDR3 length: 12 residues. Germline V gene data show CDR1 as SQVTM and CDR2 as ANQGSEA. The CDR3 DNA reads TGCAGCGGTGGAGGCCTGTACACTGAAGCTTTCTTT. Protein product: CSGGGLYTEAFF.

The rearrangement joins TRBV6-1 to TRBJ1-5; TRBD1 is a possible D gene (5 bases). CDR1 and CDR2 from the germline V gene are MNHNS and SASEGT. The CDR3 extends over 16 amino acids. V lost 8 bases to trimming and J lost 0 bases, with 17 bases between them. The CDR3 reads CASVRDVVYSNQPQHF. CDR3 nucleotide sequence: TGTGCCAGCGTCAGGGACGTGGTGTATAGCAATCAGCCCCAGCATTTT.

This clonotype was picked up a small number of times. The chain recombines TRBV10-3 with TRBJ2-5; 13 nucleotides agree with TRBD2. Per the germline V gene, CDR1 is ENHRY and CDR2 is SYGVKD. The CDR3 loop spans 19 amino acids. V shed 4 bases, J shed 8 bases, and the junction held 19 bases outside the gene matches. DNA of the CDR3: TGTGCCATCAGTGTGACCTCGGCGGCCGCCGGGACTAGCGGGGTAACCCAGTACTTC. Encoded protein: CAISVTSAAAGTSGVTQYF.

This clonotype was seen ten or more times. The J gene is TRBJ1-5, the V gene TRBV7-8; a weak D match, TRBD1 (6 bases). V shed 5 bases and J shed 6 bases, with 11 bases lying between them. The CDR3 extends over 13 amino acids. The germline gives CDR1 SGHVS, CDR2 FQNEAQ. CDR3 nucleotide sequence: TGTGCCAGCAGCCCTAACAGGGTTCAGCCCCAGCATTTT. As protein: CASSPNRVQPQHF. Supplemented by reference TRBV7-8 and TRBJ1-5, the full variable domain reads GAGVSQSPRYKVAKRGQDVALRCDPISGHVSLFWYQQALGQGPEFLTYFQNEAQLDKSGLPSDRFFAERPEGSVSTLKIQRTQQEDSAVYLCASSPNRVQPQHFGDGTRLSIL.

In this sample, this clonotype turned up a few times. The rearrangement joins TRBV20-1 to TRBJ1-1, with D perhaps matching TRBD1 (6 bases). The V end lost 1 base, the J end lost 1 base, and 13 bases lay between the germline ends. The CDR3 loop spans 15 amino acids. Germline lookup yields CDR1 DFQATT and CDR2 SNEGSKA (reference sequence). The CDR3 region is CSARGGAGTNTEAFF. CDR3 nucleotide sequence: TGCAGTGCTAGAGGGGGGGCAGGGACGAACACTGAAGCTTTCTTT.

This clonotype was counted a few times. The rearrangement links TRBV10-3 to TRBJ2-1; either TRBD1 or TRBD2 may supply D (6 bases each). This CDR3 has 15 residues. Germline assignment: CDR1 ENHRY and CDR2 SYGVKD. With 11 bases removed from V and 3 bases from J, the gap between germline ends came to 20 bases. The DNA of the CDR3 is TGTGCCGGCCGGCCGGGGGCGGGGAGCTACAATGAGCAGTTCTTC. Its protein product is CAGRPGAGSYNEQFF.

This chain joins TRBV20-1 and TRBJ1-2; D unresolved. CDR3 length equals 13 residues. V gave up 3 bases and J gave up 6 bases, with 14 bases separating them. CDR1 and CDR2 from the germline V gene are DFQATT and SNEGSKA (reference sequence). The CDR3 sequence is CSASPRTNHGYTF. The CDR3 DNA is TGCAGTGCTAGTCCCCGTACGAACCATGGCTACACCTTC.

This clonotype appeared a few times. The chain employs TRBV6-2 or TRBV6-3 and TRBJ2-1; D tentatively fits TRBD1 or TRBD2 (5 bases each). Germline loops: CDR1 MNHEY, CDR2 SVGEGT. The V end was cut by 2 bases, the J end by 4 bases, with 12 bases between. The CDR3 sequence is 15 residues long. The CDR3 loop is CASSYSGGNYNEQFF. CDR3 DNA sequence: TGTGCCAGCAGTTACAGTGGGGGAAATTACAATGAGCAGTTCTTC.

This chain connects TRBV7-2 to TRBJ2-3; 12 bases map to TRBD2. The germline gives CDR1 SGHTA, CDR2 FQGNSA. The CDR3 contains 16 residues. V lost 1 base to trimming and J lost 4 bases; unmatched junction nucleotides: 3. Here the CDR3 reads CASSLGTSGNADTQYF. The CDR3 nucleotides are TGTGCCAGCAGCTTAGGGACTAGCGGGAACGCAGATACGCAGTATTTT. The entire variable domain, with the rest obtained from reference TRBV7-2 and TRBJ2-3, is as follows: GAGVSQSPSNKVTEKGKDVELRCDPISGHTALYWYRQSLGQGLEFLIYFQGNSAPDKSGLPSDRFSAERTGGSVSTLTIQRTQQEDSAVYLCASSLGTSGNADTQYFGPGTRLTVL.

This chain connects TRBV15 to TRBJ2-7; 16 bases map to TRBD2. Germline trimming cut 3 bases from V and 2 bases from J; bases unmatched to any gene: 4. The CDR3 sequence is 17 residues long. CDR1 and CDR2 from the germline V gene are LNHNV and YYDKDF (reference sequence). Here the CDR3 DNA reads TGTGCCACCAGCAGTCGGGGACTAGCGGGGGGGCCCTACGAGCAGTACTTC. Amino acid sequence: CATSSRGLAGGPYEQYF.

This clonotype was observed a handful of times. The rearrangement uses TRBV7-9 and TRBJ2-3; 8 bases align to TRBD1. Germline V gene sequence: CDR1 SEHNR, CDR2 FQNEAQ (reference sequence). CDR3 length equals 15 residues. The V and J ends lost 6 bases and 2 bases, in that order; junction bases with no gene match: 7. The CDR3 DNA reads as TGTGCCAGCAGAGATACAGGGGGTTTCACAGATACGCAGTATTTT. Its translation is CASRDTGGFTDTQYF. The full variable domain, completed using reference TRBV7-9 and TRBJ2-3, is DTGVSQNPRHKITKRGQNVTFRCDPISEHNRLYWYRQTLGQGPEFLTYFQNEAQLEKSRLLSDRFSAERPKGSFSTLEIQRTEQGDSAMYLCASRDTGGFTDTQYFGPGTRLTVL.

This clonotype was counted between two and nine times. The chain uses TRBV29-1 and TRBJ2-7; TRBD1 matches 8 bases. This CDR3 comprises 13 residues. V was clipped by 4 bases and J by 0 bases; unmatched bases: 2. In germline, CDR1 is SQVTM, CDR2 ANQGSEA. The CDR3 sequence is CSVGQGFSYEQYF. CDR3 bases: TGCAGCGTTGGACAGGGGTTCTCCTACGAGCAGTACTTC.

This clonotype occurred a few times. V and J are TRBV5-1 and TRBJ1-6; no clear D. Per germline, CDR1 SGHRS and CDR2 YFSETQ. This CDR3 has 17 amino acids. The V end was cut by 0 bases, the J end by 5 bases, with 15 bases between. The CDR3 nucleotides are TGCGCCAGCAGCTTGGGGCCCGACATCGGGGATAATTCACCCCTCCACTTT. It specifies CASSLGPDIGDNSPLHF.

The table lists this clonotype with a few counts. V is TRBV2 and J is TRBJ2-7; D remains unclear. This CDR3 region has 17 residues. The V gene's germline CDR1 is SNHLY and CDR2 FYNNEI. The germline V and J ends were trimmed by 6 bases and 2 bases, with 23 bases remaining between them. CDR3: CASSVSLGPQRPYEQYF. CDR3 sequence (DNA): TGTGCCAGCAGCGTCTCCCTCGGGCCCCAACGGCCCTACGAGCAGTACTTC. Supplemented by reference TRBV2 and TRBJ2-7, the full variable domain reads EPEVTQTPSHQVTQMGQEVILRCVPISNHLYFYWYRQILGQKVEFLVSFYNNEISEKSEIFDDQFSVERPDGSNFTLKIRSTKLEDSAMYFCASSVSLGPQRPYEQYFGPGTRLTVT.

There are many counts of this clonotype. The CDR3 nucleotides are TGTGCCAGCAGTTACTCGAGGCAGGGTTACGAGCAGTACTTC. It yields the protein CASSYSRQGYEQYF. This chain uses TRBV6-5 with TRBJ2-7; D may be TRBD1 (5 bases). Trimming pared 0 bases from V and 4 bases from J, leaving 10 bases between. The CDR3 runs 14 residues. The V gene's germline CDR1 is MNHEY and CDR2 SVGAGI.

Ten or more counts support this clonotype. The rearrangement uses TRBV20-1 and TRBJ2-3; D possibly matches TRBD1 or TRBD2 (6 bases each). The CDR3 totals 15 residues. Trimming removed 7 bases from V and 2 bases from J, with 19 bases in between. Germline assignment: CDR1 DFQATT and CDR2 SNEGSKA (reference sequence). For the CDR3, the DNA is TGCAGTGTCGCCGGCTGGGGGGCCGACACAGATACGCAGTATTTT. Protein product: CSVAGWGADTDTQYF.

The V call is TRBV12-3 or TRBV12-4, the J call TRBJ2-7; D gene ambiguous. There are 13 residues in the CDR3. V shed 4 bases and J shed 4 bases, with 11 bases lying between them. Written as DNA, the CDR3 is TGTGCCAGCAGTTCGCGGTGGGAATACGAGCAGTACTTC. Translation: CASSSRWEYEQYF.

This clonotype was detected many times. The V gene is TRBV27, the J gene TRBJ2-1, with D uncertain. V lost 2 bases, J lost 5 bases, and 16 bases lay in between. The CDR3 totals 16 residues. Germline V gene sequence: CDR1 MNHEY, CDR2 SMNVEV (reference sequence). In DNA, the CDR3 is TGTGCCAGCAGTTTAGTCCTGGCTAGTACCCACAATGAGCAGTTCTTC. Amino acids: CASSLVLASTHNEQFF.